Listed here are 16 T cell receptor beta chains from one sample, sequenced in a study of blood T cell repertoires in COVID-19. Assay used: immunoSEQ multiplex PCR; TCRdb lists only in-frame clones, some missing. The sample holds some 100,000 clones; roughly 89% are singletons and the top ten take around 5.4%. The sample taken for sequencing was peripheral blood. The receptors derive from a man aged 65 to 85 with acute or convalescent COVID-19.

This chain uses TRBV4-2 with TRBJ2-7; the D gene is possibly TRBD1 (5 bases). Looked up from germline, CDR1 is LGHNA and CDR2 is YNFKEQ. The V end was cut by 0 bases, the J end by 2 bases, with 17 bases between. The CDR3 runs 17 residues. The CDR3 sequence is CASSQETHRTLTYEQYF. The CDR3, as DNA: TGTGCCAGCAGCCAAGAAACCCACAGGACGCTTACCTACGAGCAGTACTTC.

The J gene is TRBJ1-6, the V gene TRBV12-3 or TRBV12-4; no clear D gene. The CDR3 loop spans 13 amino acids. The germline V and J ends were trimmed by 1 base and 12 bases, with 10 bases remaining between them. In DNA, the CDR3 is TGTGCCAGCAGTTTAGAGACTTTTCAACCCCTCCACTTT. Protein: CASSLETFQPLHF.

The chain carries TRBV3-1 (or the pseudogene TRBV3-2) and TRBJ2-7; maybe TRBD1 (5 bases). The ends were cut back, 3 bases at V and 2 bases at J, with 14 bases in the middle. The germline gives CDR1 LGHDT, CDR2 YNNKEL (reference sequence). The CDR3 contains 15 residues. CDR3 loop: CASSHDSGPTYEQYF. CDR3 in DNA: TGTGCCAGCAGCCATGACAGTGGCCCAACCTACGAGCAGTACTTC.

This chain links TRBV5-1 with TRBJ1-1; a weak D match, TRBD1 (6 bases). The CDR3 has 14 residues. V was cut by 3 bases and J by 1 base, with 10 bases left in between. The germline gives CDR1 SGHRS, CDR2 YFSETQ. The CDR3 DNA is TGCGCCAGCAGCTCACTCAGGGGGAACACTGAAGCTTTCTTT. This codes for CASSSLRGNTEAFF.

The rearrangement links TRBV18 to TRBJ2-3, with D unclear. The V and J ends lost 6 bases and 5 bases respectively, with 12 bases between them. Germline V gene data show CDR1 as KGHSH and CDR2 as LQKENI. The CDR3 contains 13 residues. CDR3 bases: TGTGCCAGCTCCCCATACAGTGAAGATACGCAGTATTTT. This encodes CASSPYSEDTQYF. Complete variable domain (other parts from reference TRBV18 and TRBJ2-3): NAGVMQNPRHLVRRRGQEARLRCSPMKGHSHVYWYRQLPEEGLKFMVYLQKENIIDESGMPKERFSAEFPKEGPSILRIQQVVRGDSAAYFCASSPYSEDTQYFGPGTRLTVL.

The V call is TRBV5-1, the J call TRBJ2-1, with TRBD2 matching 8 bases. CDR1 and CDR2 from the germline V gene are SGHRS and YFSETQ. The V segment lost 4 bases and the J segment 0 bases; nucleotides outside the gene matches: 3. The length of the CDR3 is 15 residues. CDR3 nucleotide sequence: TGCGCCAGCAGCACGAGCGGGAGCTCCTACAATGAGCAGTTCTTC. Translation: CASSTSGSSYNEQFF.

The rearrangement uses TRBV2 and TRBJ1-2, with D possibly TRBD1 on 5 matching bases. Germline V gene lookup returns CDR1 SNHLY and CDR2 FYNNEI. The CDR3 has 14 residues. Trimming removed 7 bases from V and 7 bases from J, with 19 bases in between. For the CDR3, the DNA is TGTGCCAGCAAGTCCGAGGGACTCAACCCTGGCTACACCTTC. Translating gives CASKSEGLNPGYTF.

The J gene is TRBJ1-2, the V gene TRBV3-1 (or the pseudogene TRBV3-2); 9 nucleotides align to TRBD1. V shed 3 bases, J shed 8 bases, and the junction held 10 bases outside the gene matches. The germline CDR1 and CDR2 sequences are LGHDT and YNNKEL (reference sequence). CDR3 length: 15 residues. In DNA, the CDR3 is TGTGCCAGCAGCCATCCTGGGACAGGGAGGTGGGGCTACACCTTC. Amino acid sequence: CASSHPGTGRWGYTF.

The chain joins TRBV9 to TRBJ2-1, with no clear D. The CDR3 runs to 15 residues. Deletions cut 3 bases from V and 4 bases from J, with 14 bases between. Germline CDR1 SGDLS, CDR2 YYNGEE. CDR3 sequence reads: CASSADPSGYNEQFF. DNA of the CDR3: TGTGCCAGCAGCGCAGACCCGTCGGGTTACAATGAGCAGTTCTTC.

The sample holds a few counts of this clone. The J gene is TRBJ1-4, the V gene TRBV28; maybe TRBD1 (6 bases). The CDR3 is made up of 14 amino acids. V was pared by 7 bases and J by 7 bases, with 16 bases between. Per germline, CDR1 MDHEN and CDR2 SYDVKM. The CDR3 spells CASNGGAFFEKLFF. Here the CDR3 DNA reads TGTGCCAGCAATGGGGGGGCGTTTTTTGAAAAACTGTTTTTT.

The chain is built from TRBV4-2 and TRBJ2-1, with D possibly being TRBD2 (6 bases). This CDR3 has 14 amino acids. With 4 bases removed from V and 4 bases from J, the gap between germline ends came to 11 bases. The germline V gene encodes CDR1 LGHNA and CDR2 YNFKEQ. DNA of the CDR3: TGTGCCAGCAGCCCGGGACTCCAATACAATGAGCAGTTCTTC. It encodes CASSPGLQYNEQFF.

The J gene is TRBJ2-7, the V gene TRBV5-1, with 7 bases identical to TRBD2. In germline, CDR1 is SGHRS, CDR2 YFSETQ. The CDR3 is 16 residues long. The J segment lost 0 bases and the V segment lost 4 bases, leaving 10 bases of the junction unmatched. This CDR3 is CASSPREAGSSYEQYF. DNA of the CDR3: TGCGCCAGCAGCCCAAGGGAAGCGGGGAGCTCCTACGAGCAGTACTTC.

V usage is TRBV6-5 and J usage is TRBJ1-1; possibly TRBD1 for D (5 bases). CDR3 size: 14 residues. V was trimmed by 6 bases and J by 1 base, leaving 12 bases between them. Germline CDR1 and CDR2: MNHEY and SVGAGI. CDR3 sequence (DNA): TGTGCCAGCAGGCGGGGACGATCGAACACTGAAGCTTTCTTT. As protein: CASRRGRSNTEAFF.

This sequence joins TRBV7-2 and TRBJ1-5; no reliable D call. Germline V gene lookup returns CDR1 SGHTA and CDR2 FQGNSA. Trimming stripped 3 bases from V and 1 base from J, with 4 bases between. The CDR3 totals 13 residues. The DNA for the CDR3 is TGTGCCAGCAGCTTTGTAAGCAATCAGCCCCAGCATTTT. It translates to CASSFVSNQPQHF.

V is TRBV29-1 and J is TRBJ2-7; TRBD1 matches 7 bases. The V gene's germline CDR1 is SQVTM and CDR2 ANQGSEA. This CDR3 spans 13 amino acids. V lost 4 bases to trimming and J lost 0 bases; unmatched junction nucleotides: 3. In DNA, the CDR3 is TGCAGCGTTGTGACAGGGAGCTCCTACGAGCAGTACTTC. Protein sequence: CSVVTGSSYEQYF.

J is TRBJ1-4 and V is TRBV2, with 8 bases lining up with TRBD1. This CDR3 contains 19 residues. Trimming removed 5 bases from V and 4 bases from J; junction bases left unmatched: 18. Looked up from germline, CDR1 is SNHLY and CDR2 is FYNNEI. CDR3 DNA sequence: TGTGCCAGCAGTAGGCTCAAGTGGGGGGCGGGACAGGATAATGAAAAACTGTTTTTT. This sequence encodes CASSRLKWGAGQDNEKLFF.